The 8 T cell receptor beta chains listed next were all sequenced from one sample in a study of OX40 agonist ivuxolimab in advanced cancers. Only in-frame clones appear in the TCRdb table, and some are missing; sequencing was by immunoSEQ multiplex PCR. The table lists fewer than 85,000 clones, approximately 83% of them singletons. The sample consisted of CD4+ or CD8+ T cells sorted from blood, taken in a trial of the OX40 agonist ivuxolimab. The receptors were sampled from an adult with an advanced solid tumor such as melanoma, head and neck, liver or kidney cancer.

This clone was detected only a few times. CDR3: CASSLLGAGGQETQYF. The CDR3 nucleotides read TGCGCCAGCAGCCTCCTTGGGGCGGGGGGCCAAGAGACCCAGTACTTC. V and J are TRBV5-1 and TRBJ2-5, with TRBD2 matching 8 bases. The junction had 9 bases not matched to a gene; V was cut back by 4 bases and J by 1 base. From germline, CDR1 is SGHRS and CDR2 YFSETQ. The CDR3 extends over 16 amino acids.

The chain carries TRBV4-2 and TRBJ2-5, with 8 positions matching TRBD2. The V gene's germline CDR1 is LGHNA and CDR2 YNFKEQ. The CDR3 spans 14 residues. Trimming at V came to 4 bases and at J to 1 base, leaving 2 bases not matched to a gene. The CDR3 here is CASSPGGGQETQYF. In DNA, the CDR3 is TGTGCCAGCAGCCCCGGGGGGGGCCAAGAGACCCAGTACTTC.

This chain joins TRBV4-3 and TRBJ1-2; perhaps TRBD1 as D (5 bases). With 1 base removed from V and 6 bases from J, the gap between germline ends came to 21 bases. In germline, CDR1 is LGHNA, CDR2 YSLEER. This CDR3 region has 17 residues. The CDR3 DNA reads as TGCGCCAGCAGCCAAGTCGGGGCAGGGCCGGGGGTGGATGGCTACACCTTC. It encodes CASSQVGAGPGVDGYTF.

The sample holds a few counts of this clone. The V call is TRBV5-6, the J call TRBJ2-1, with D maybe TRBD2 (5 bases). Trimming stripped 4 bases from V and 1 base from J, with 6 bases between. Germline V gene lookup returns CDR1 SGHDT and CDR2 YYEEEE. The CDR3 runs to 13 residues. In DNA, the CDR3 is TGTGCCAGCAGCCGGGGTTCCTACAATGAGCAGTTCTTC. Residues: CASSRGSYNEQFF. The full variable domain, with the rest looked up from reference TRBV5-6 and TRBJ2-1, is DAGVTQSPTHLIKTRGQQVTLRCSPKSGHDTVSWYQQALGQGPQFIFQYYEEEERQRGNFPDRFSGHQFPNYSSELNVNALLLGDSALYLCASSRGSYNEQFFGPGTRLTVL.

The chain employs TRBV7-9 and TRBJ1-1, with D perhaps TRBD1 (5 bases). With 5 bases removed from V and 12 bases from J, the gap between germline ends came to 16 bases. The CDR3 loop spans 12 amino acids. Germline lookup yields CDR1 SEHNR and CDR2 FQNEAQ (reference sequence). The DNA of the CDR3 is TGTGCCAGCAGCCTTGGGACGGGGACGACTTTCTTT. This codes for CASSLGTGTTFF.

The V and J genes are TRBV27 and TRBJ2-1; 8 bases are a match to TRBD2. V shed 7 bases and J 4 bases; nucleotides not matched to a gene: 12. The CDR3 consists of 16 residues. In germline, CDR1 is MNHEY, CDR2 SMNVEV (reference sequence). CDR3 nucleotides: TGTGCCAGCAATCCCTTAACTAGCGGAGTTTACAATGAGCAGTTCTTC. Amino acid sequence: CASNPLTSGVYNEQFF.

This clone was detected once. V and J are TRBV2 and TRBJ1-5; a possible D gene is TRBD1 (5 bases). V gave up 7 bases and J gave up 7 bases, with 14 bases separating them. The CDR3 is 13 amino acids. In germline, CDR1 is SNHLY, CDR2 FYNNEI. Here the CDR3 DNA reads TGTGCCAGCATGGTCGGGGGAAGGCAGCCCCAGCATTTT. As protein: CASMVGGRQPQHF.

The chain links TRBV7-2 to TRBJ2-7; 8 nucleotides match TRBD2. Unmatched junction bases numbered 9, after V lost 1 base and J lost 7 bases. The germline V gene has CDR1 SGHTA and CDR2 FQGNSA. CDR3 length: 15 amino acids. As DNA, the CDR3 is TGTGCCAGCAGCTTAGTTAGCGGGATGACTCGGGAGCAGTACTTC. This sequence encodes CASSLVSGMTREQYF.